These 31 T cell receptor beta chains originate from one sample sequenced in a study of cytomegalovirus exposure and HLA in healthy donors. The primer mix had 60 Vbeta and 13 Jbeta primers. The protocol was immunoSEQ multiplex PCR, while the TCRdb copy is restricted to in-frame clones and leaves out a portion. The table records approximately 160,000 clones, 76% of them present only once. The sequenced material came from PBMCs. Receptors originate from a female donor in good health and CMV-seronegative.

The table lists this clone with a few counts. This rearrangement joins TRBV18 to TRBJ2-1; D ambiguous. From germline, CDR1 is KGHSH and CDR2 LQKENI. With 6 bases removed from V and 6 bases from J, the gap between germline ends came to 9 bases. CDR3 length: 12 residues. The DNA for the CDR3 is TGTGCCAGCTCCATGAGGAGCAATGAGCAGTTCTTC. The encoded protein is CASSMRSNEQFF.

This clone has just a few counts. One end of the junction does not line up with germline, which may come from a read error. This chain connects TRBV7-9 to TRBJ2-4, with D tentatively TRBD1 (6 bases). Germline V gene data show CDR1 as SEHNR and CDR2 as FQNEAQ (reference sequence). The CDR3 extends over 17 amino acids. The DNA of the CDR3 is TGTGCCAGCAGCTTAGCCTTCCAAGGGGGAGTCAAAAACAGTCAGTACTTC. The encoded protein is CASSLAFQGGVKNSQYF.

The rearrangement joins TRBV28 to TRBJ1-1, with TRBD1 identical over 9 bases. The germline V gene has CDR1 MDHEN and CDR2 SYDVKM. The CDR3 is made up of 16 amino acids. Losses at the gene ends were 5 bases for V and 11 bases for J; bases not matched to a gene: 18. CDR3 in amino acids: CASSPPGGGTGNGAFF. The CDR3 DNA reads as TGTGCCAGCAGTCCACCAGGCGGGGGGACAGGGAACGGCGCTTTCTTT.

V gene TRBV6-1 combines with J gene TRBJ2-1, with 7 bases aligning to TRBD2. The junction had 14 bases not matched to a gene; V was cut back by 2 bases and J by 13 bases. CDR1 is MNHNS, CDR2 SASEGT, per germline. The CDR3 spans 15 residues. CDR3 nucleotides: TGTGCCAGCAGTGAACCCAGTAGAGTCCCGGGACTACAGTTCTTC. Protein product: CASSEPSRVPGLQFF.

This chain uses TRBV6-5 with TRBJ1-3, with D tentatively TRBD1 (5 bases). Germline values: CDR1 MNHEY, CDR2 SVGAGI. V lost 5 bases and J lost 2, with 7 bases in between. The CDR3 covers 13 residues. The chain's CDR3 is CASSGGAGNTIYF. CDR3 coding DNA: TGTGCCAGCAGTGGGGGGGCTGGAAACACCATATATTTT.

The DNA for the CDR3 is TGTGCCAGCAGCTTCAAACGACAGGACCAAGTACAATACTTC. The encoded protein is CASSFKRQDQVQYF. The rearrangement joins TRBV7-9 to TRBJ2-7; possible D gene TRBD1, 6 bases. Trimming pared 3 bases from V and 13 bases from J, leaving 22 bases between. CDR1 and CDR2 from the germline V gene are SEHNR and FQNEAQ (reference sequence). The CDR3 runs to 14 residues.

The chain carries TRBV14 and TRBJ1-2; TRBD1 might be the D (6 bases). Germline CDR1 reads SGHDN; CDR2 reads FVKESK. Trimming left V 2 bases short and J 7 bases short, with 8 bases between. There are 12 residues in the CDR3. This chain's CDR3 is CASSQQGLGYTF. CDR3 nucleotide sequence: TGTGCCAGCAGCCAACAGGGGCTTGGCTACACCTTC.

J is TRBJ1-4 and V is TRBV18; 9 bases align to TRBD1. Germline V gives CDR1 KGHSH, CDR2 LQKENI. The CDR3 sequence is 14 residues long. The ends lost 6 bases at V and 7 bases at J; junction bases unmatched: 6. CDR3 in amino acids: CASSLQGAREKLFF. The DNA for the CDR3 is TGTGCCAGCTCCCTACAGGGGGCCCGTGAAAAACTGTTTTTT.

This clone has more than one count but fewer than ten. This sequence joins TRBV4-2 and TRBJ2-4; TRBD2 matches at 7 bases. Germline CDR1 LGHNA, CDR2 YNFKEQ. V lost 4 bases and J lost 8; bases outside the gene matches: 5. This CDR3 is built from 13 residues. Here the CDR3 reads CASSRQSGDIQYF. CDR3 coding DNA: TGTGCCAGCAGCCGTCAGAGCGGGGACATTCAGTACTTC.

As to this clone: This sample includes further DNA sequences coding for the same CDR3. J is TRBJ2-7 and V is TRBV5-6; D is uncertain. CDR1 and CDR2 from the germline V gene are SGHDT and YYEEEE. CDR3 size: 12 residues. V gave up 3 bases and J gave up 2 bases, with 6 bases separating them. The DNA of the CDR3 is TGTGCCAGCAGCTCGAGCCCCTACGAGCAGTACTTC. Amino acids: CASSSSPYEQYF.

The chain has TRBV30 and TRBJ1-2; D is ambiguous. This CDR3 has 12 amino acids. Trimming took off 1 base at V and 8 bases at J, with 11 bases between the two ends. Per the germline V gene, CDR1 is GTSNPN and CDR2 is SVGIG (reference sequence). The CDR3 loop is CAWSDTHTGYTF. CDR3 coding DNA: TGTGCCTGGAGTGACACGCACACGGGCTACACCTTC.

On this clone: The CDR3 end shows no conserved phenylalanine or tryptophan, and so a read error is likely. This chain connects TRBV7-2 to TRBJ1-1, with 9 bases identical to TRBD1. V gave up 5 bases and J gave up 2 bases; unmatched junction bases: 6. The CDR3 is made up of 15 amino acids. Looked up from germline, CDR1 is SGHTA and CDR2 is FQGNSA. CDR3 region: CASSLHRGHNTEAFS. As DNA, the CDR3 is TGTGCCAGCAGCCTCCACAGGGGGCACAACACTGAAGCTTTCTCT.

About this clone: One end of the junction is discordant with germline, which a read error may explain. V gene TRBV5-4 combines with J gene TRBJ2-6; TRBD1 is a possible D gene (7 bases). The CDR3 extends over 17 amino acids. From germline, CDR1 is SGHNT and CDR2 YYREEE (reference sequence). Here the CDR3 DNA reads TGTGCCAGCAGCTTGAAAAGACAGGGTTCGGGGGCCAACGGCCTGACTTTC. Encoded protein: CASSLKRQGSGANGLTF.

The rearrangement links TRBV30 to TRBJ2-1; no definite D call. This CDR3 contains 13 residues. CDR1 GTSNPN and CDR2 SVGIG come from the germline V gene (reference sequence). The V end was cut by 0 bases, the J end by 3 bases, with 6 bases between. The CDR3 protein is CAWSVGVYNEQFF. CDR3 nucleotide sequence: TGTGCCTGGAGTGTAGGAGTCTACAATGAGCAGTTCTTC.

This chain connects TRBV5-6 to TRBJ1-5, with D uncertain. This CDR3 contains 15 residues. Looked up from germline, CDR1 is SGHDT and CDR2 is YYEEEE. Trimming pared 5 bases from V and 2 bases from J, leaving 14 bases between. The DNA of the CDR3 is TGTGCCAGCAGAAAGTGGTCCGCGGGCAATCAGCCCCAGCATTTT. Amino acid sequence: CASRKWSAGNQPQHF.

This CDR3 reads CARSQGSNEKLFF. The CDR3 coding sequence is TGTGCCAGAAGCCAGGGAAGTAATGAAAAACTGTTTTTT. The rearrangement uses TRBV5-3 and TRBJ1-4; tentatively, D is TRBD1 (5 bases). TRBV5-3 has ORF status, its function being uncertain. V lost 4 bases and J lost 4, with 8 bases in between. This CDR3 comprises 13 residues.

The chain links TRBV2 to TRBJ2-7; the match to TRBD2 covers 8 bases. Germline CDR1 is SNHLY and CDR2 is FYNNEI. The CDR3 runs to 15 residues. V lost 7 bases, J lost 0 bases, and 8 bases stayed unmatched. The CDR3 is CASKLASGPSYEQYF. The CDR3 coding sequence is TGTGCCAGCAAGCTAGCTAGCGGGCCCTCCTACGAGCAGTACTTC.

The V and J genes are TRBV9 and TRBJ1-3; D call uncertain. V gave up 6 bases and J gave up 3 bases, with 7 bases separating them. The CDR3 runs to 12 residues. CDR1 is SGDLS and CDR2 is YYNGEE in the germline V gene. CDR3 loop: CASTGSGNTIYF. In nucleotides, the CDR3 is TGTGCCAGCACTGGGAGTGGAAACACCATATATTTT.

As to this clone: One end of the junction varies from germline; a read error may be responsible. The chain has TRBV6-1 and TRBJ2-6, with TRBD1 identical over 7 bases. The CDR3 extends over 15 amino acids. The germline V gene encodes CDR1 MNHNS and CDR2 SASEGT. CDR3 protein: CASSVDRAWANGLTF. The CDR3 nucleotides are TGTGCCAGCAGTGTAGACAGGGCTTGGGCCAACGGCCTGACTTTC.

In its sample, this clone was seen once. This chain uses TRBV6-6 with TRBJ1-5, with 8 bases fitting TRBD1. The length of the CDR3 is 15 residues. The V and J ends lost 4 bases and 5 bases, in that order; junction bases with no gene match: 7. Per germline, CDR1 MNHNY and CDR2 SVGAGI (reference sequence). The CDR3 sequence: CASSSDRGNDQPQHF. The CDR3 DNA reads TGTGCCAGCAGTTCAGACAGGGGAAATGATCAGCCCCAGCATTTT.

J is TRBJ2-5 and V is TRBV6-1; 9 positions match TRBD1. The J call may be incorrect, as the DNA end agrees better with TRBJ2-7. Germline assignment: CDR1 MNHNS and CDR2 SASEGT. The CDR3 covers 15 residues. CDR3 loop: CASTGGEQGADEQYF. CDR3 bases: TGTGCCAGCACGGGCGGTGAACAGGGGGCGGACGAGCAGTACTTC.

This rearrangement joins TRBV4-3 to TRBJ1-2; D is uncertain. Trimming took 0 bases from V and 0 from J, leaving 17 bases between them. Germline V gene sequence: CDR1 LGHNA, CDR2 YSLEER. The CDR3 runs to 18 residues. The CDR3 loop reads CASSQDRETYWANYGYTF. For the CDR3, the DNA is TGCGCCAGCAGCCAAGACCGGGAGACTTACTGGGCTAACTATGGCTACACCTTC.

The chain is built from TRBV7-9 and TRBJ2-1; TRBD2 might be the D (6 bases). Germline assignment: CDR1 SEHNR and CDR2 FQNEAQ (reference sequence). V was shortened by 7 bases and J by 2 bases, with 9 bases between the two germline ends. The CDR3 runs to 13 residues. CDR3 bases: TGTGCCAGCACGGAGGGAGCCTACAATGAGCAGTTCTTC. Residues: CASTEGAYNEQFF.

V and J are TRBV25-1 and TRBJ1-5; 7 bases map to TRBD1. CDR1 is MGHDK, CDR2 SYGVNS, per germline. Germline trimming cut 4 bases from V and 1 base from J; bases unmatched to any gene: 4. This CDR3 region has 15 residues. CDR3 residues: CASSADRVSNQPQHF. The CDR3 DNA sequence: TGTGCCAGCAGTGCCGACAGGGTGAGCAATCAGCCCCAGCATTTT.

The chain combines TRBV7-2 with TRBJ2-2, with 7 bases lining up with TRBD1. The CDR3 runs 14 residues. With V trimmed by 6 bases and J by 3 bases, 4 bases remained unmatched. Germline CDR1 SGHTA, CDR2 FQGNSA. CDR3 in amino acids: CASRLQGYTGELFF. In DNA form, the CDR3 reads TGTGCCAGCAGACTACAGGGGTACACCGGGGAGCTGTTTTTT.

The J gene is TRBJ1-1, the V gene TRBV9, with 7 positions matching TRBD1. The CDR3 has 15 amino acids. With 2 bases clipped from V and 4 bases from J, the junction kept 8 bases outside the gene matches. The germline CDR1 and CDR2 sequences are SGDLS and YYNGEE. The CDR3 loop is CASSVSGTESTEAFF. The CDR3, as DNA: TGTGCCAGCAGCGTTAGCGGGACAGAATCCACTGAAGCTTTCTTT.

CDR3 coding DNA: TGTGCCAGCAGGGAGCGGGGGCCGCGGGACACAGATACGCAGTATTTT. Encoded protein: CASRERGPRDTDTQYF. The chain employs TRBV2 and TRBJ2-3, with 8 bases fitting TRBD2. V shed 6 bases, J shed 2 bases, and the junction held 10 bases outside the gene matches. Germline values: CDR1 SNHLY, CDR2 FYNNEI. This CDR3 has 16 residues.

The chain carries TRBV19 and TRBJ2-7, with D possibly TRBD2 on 6 matching bases. CDR1 is LNHDA, CDR2 SQIVND, per germline (reference sequence). Trimming stripped 6 bases from V and 4 bases from J, with 13 bases between. The CDR3 contains 13 residues. CDR3 sequence: CASSRDSTYEQYF. The CDR3 DNA reads TGTGCCAGTAGCCGGGACTCAACTTACGAGCAGTACTTC.

This chain links TRBV11-2 with TRBJ1-1; no clear D. From germline, CDR1 is SGHAT and CDR2 FQNNGV. The CDR3 extends over 17 amino acids. V dropped 5 bases and J dropped 1 base, with 20 bases sitting between them. The CDR3: CASSLGRGQRPNTEAFF. CDR3 bases: TGTGCCAGCAGCCTGGGCCGAGGGCAGCGTCCGAACACTGAAGCTTTCTTT.

This chain links TRBV9 with TRBJ2-3; TRBD2 aligns across 11 bases. V lost 1 base, J lost 4 bases, and 5 bases stayed unmatched. Germline CDR1 SGDLS, CDR2 YYNGEE. The CDR3 runs 16 residues. The CDR3 protein is CASSVMGTSGSDTQYF. CDR3 in DNA: TGTGCCAGCAGCGTAATGGGGACTAGCGGATCAGATACGCAGTATTTT.

The chain is built from TRBV7-9 and TRBJ2-1, with 15 bases identical to TRBD2. Trimming removed 5 bases from V and 0 bases from J; junction bases left unmatched: 8. CDR1 is SEHNR and CDR2 is FQNEAQ in the germline V gene (reference sequence). The CDR3 is 19 amino acids. CDR3 DNA: TGTGCCAGCAGCCCGGGACTAGCGGGGGGCCCAAGCTCCTACAATGAGCAGTTCTTC. Protein: CASSPGLAGGPSSYNEQFF. Full variable domain (missing parts from reference TRBV7-9 and TRBJ2-1): DTGVSQNPRHKITKRGQNVTFRCDPISEHNRLYWYRQTLGQGPEFLTYFQNEAQLEKSRLLSDRFSAERPKGSFSTLEIQRTEQGDSAMYLCASSPGLAGGPSSYNEQFFGPGTRLTVL.